The 6 T cell receptor beta chains presented below share a single source sample, sequenced in a study of cytomegalovirus exposure and HLA in healthy donors. TCRdb's table, derived via immunoSEQ multiplex PCR, lists solely in-frame clones and lacks some. In the table there are 95,000 to 120,000 clones, 95% of which are singletons. Material for sequencing was PBMCs. The receptors here all came from a woman younger than 35 in good health and CMV-seronegative.

This rearrangement joins TRBV5-6 to TRBJ1-1, with D unresolved. Germline values: CDR1 SGHDT, CDR2 YYEEEE. CDR3 length: 13 residues. V was cut by 4 bases and J by 4 bases, with 11 bases left in between. The CDR3 is CASSLGGSTEAFF. CDR3 in DNA: TGTGCCAGCAGCCTGGGCGGGAGCACTGAAGCTTTCTTT.

V is TRBV18 and J is TRBJ1-1; the D is unclear. CDR1 is KGHSH and CDR2 is LQKENI in the germline V gene. The CDR3 sequence is 15 residues long. Trimming cost V 0 bases and J 5 bases, with 13 bases left between them. CDR3 sequence: CASSPPSRTGTEAFF. As DNA, the CDR3 is TGTGCCAGCTCACCACCGTCCAGAACGGGGACTGAAGCTTTCTTT. The full variable domain, with the rest looked up from reference TRBV18 and TRBJ1-1, is NAGVMQNPRHLVRRRGQEARLRCSPMKGHSHVYWYRQLPEEGLKFMVYLQKENIIDESGMPKERFSAEFPKEGPSILRIQQVVRGDSAAYFCASSPPSRTGTEAFFGQGTRLTVV.

The chain employs TRBV5-5 and TRBJ1-1, with no clear D. The CDR3 runs 13 residues. Trimming cost V 1 base and J 1 base, with 5 bases left between them. The germline V gene encodes CDR1 SGHKS and CDR2 YYEKEE (reference sequence). Here the CDR3 DNA reads TGTGCCAGCAGCTTGTGGCCGAACACTGAAGCTTTCTTT. This sequence encodes CASSLWPNTEAFF.

V gene TRBV28 combines with J gene TRBJ1-5; tentatively, D is TRBD1 (6 bases). Per the germline V gene, CDR1 is MDHEN and CDR2 is SYDVKM. The CDR3 is made up of 14 amino acids. Trimming removed 4 bases from V and 7 bases from J, with 14 bases in between. CDR3 loop: CASSWDTSRQPQHF. The CDR3 bases are TGTGCCAGCAGTTGGGACACCTCGCGCCAGCCCCAGCATTTT.

The chain uses TRBV5-1 and TRBJ2-7; D gene unclear. CDR1 and CDR2 (germline): SGHRS, YFSETQ. This CDR3 contains 14 residues. V lost 1 base and J lost 1, with 9 bases in between. Here the CDR3 reads CASSLIQASYEQYF. CDR3 nucleotide sequence: TGCGCCAGCAGCTTGATCCAGGCGTCCTACGAGCAGTACTTC.

The V call is TRBV5-1, the J call TRBJ2-1, with 8 bases matching TRBD1. CDR1 and CDR2 from the germline V gene are SGHRS and YFSETQ. CDR3 length equals 13 residues. V trimming: 7 bases; J trimming: 6 bases; junction bases outside the gene matches: 6. Written as DNA, the CDR3 is TGCGCCAGCGGACAGGGCTATGGCAATGAGCAGTTCTTC. It encodes CASGQGYGNEQFF.